One sample yielded the 3 T cell receptor beta chains listed below, sequenced in a study of shared clonotypes between healthy human individuals. TCRdb's copy holds only in-frame clones and misses some; the assay was immunoSEQ multiplex PCR. The sample includes about 1.5 million clones, approximately 98% of them seen just once. The sequencing input was naive CD4+ T cells sorted from blood. Subset described: CD45RA+ positively selected. Source of these receptors: a man in his thirties or forties in good health.

Here the CDR3 reads CASSQGPTGHYEQYF. The CDR3 DNA sequence: TGCGCCAGCAGCCAAGGTCCCACGGGACACTACGAGCAGTACTTC. V gene TRBV4-3 combines with J gene TRBJ2-7; perhaps TRBD1 as D (6 bases). This CDR3 has 15 amino acids. Germline V lookup: CDR1 LGHNA, CDR2 YSLEER. The germline V and J ends were trimmed by 1 base and 3 bases, with 13 bases remaining between them.

The CDR3 region has the DNA TGTGCCAGCAGTTACTCTTGGGGACAGGGGAACACTGAAGCTTTCTTT. It specifies CASSYSWGQGNTEAFF. The gene calls are TRBV6-5 and TRBJ1-1, with 9 bases identical to TRBD1. This CDR3 spans 16 amino acids. V shed 0 bases, J shed 1 base, and the junction held 3 bases outside the gene matches. Per the germline V gene, CDR1 is MNHEY and CDR2 is SVGAGI.

The rearrangement uses TRBV28 and TRBJ1-2; possible D gene TRBD1, 5 bases. Germline V lookup: CDR1 MDHEN, CDR2 SYDVKM. There are 16 residues in the CDR3. The V end was cut by 5 bases, the J end by 8 bases, with 24 bases between. CDR3 DNA sequence: TGTGCCAGCAGTCCCTCCTACGACAGCGGCATAGGGGGCTACACCTTC. This encodes CASSPSYDSGIGGYTF.